The 5 T cell receptor beta chains reported below all come from one sample, sequenced in a study of CD8+CD57+ T cells in acquired aplastic anemia. CDR3 and TCR beta VDJ profiling relied on a genomic DNA template. TCRdb redid the calling of the reads with MiXCR, one entry per CDR3 protein. This table has over 150,000 distinct CDR3 sequences, about three fifths appearing once. All sequencing subjects had displayed CD8+CD57+ cell expansion on flow cytometry. Sequenced input: sorted CD4+, CD8+, or CD8+CD57+ T cells (not recorded which) from PBMCs. These receptor sequences come from a human donor with aplastic anemia.

This sequence joins TRBV20-1 and TRBJ1-4, with D possibly matching TRBD1 (5 bases). Per the germline V gene, CDR1 is DFQATT and CDR2 is SNEGSKA (reference sequence). CDR3 length equals 17 residues. The V end was cut by 0 bases, the J end by 7 bases, with 21 bases between. The CDR3, as DNA: TGCAGTGCTAGAGACCCCGTCGCTGGGCGGGGGGGTGAAAAACTGTTTTTT. It is translated as CSARDPVAGRGGEKLFF.

This clonotype was seen once. The CDR3 DNA sequence: TGCAGTGCTAGAGAGGACTTGAACACTGAAGCTTTCTTT. This sequence encodes CSAREDLNTEAFF. The rearrangement links TRBV20-1 to TRBJ1-1; the D is unclear. With 0 bases removed from V and 0 bases from J, the gap between germline ends came to 5 bases. The CDR3 sequence is 13 residues long. Germline V gene sequence: CDR1 DFQATT, CDR2 SNEGSKA (reference sequence).

Remarks on this clonotype: An end of the junction differs from the germline gene, which may be a read error. In DNA form, the CDR3 reads TGTGCCAGCAGCCAAGGTATCACAGATACGCAGTATTTC. As protein: CASSQGITDTQYF. The chain employs TRBV4-2 and TRBJ2-3; D unresolved. The CDR3 spans 13 residues. The germline CDR1 and CDR2 sequences are LGHNA and YNFKEQ.

This clonotype came up a few times. The gene calls are TRBV24-1 and TRBJ2-5; D not certain. Trimming removed 6 bases at V and 14 bases at J, with 15 bases between. The CDR3 has 11 amino acids. CDR1 and CDR2 (germline): KGHDR, SFDVKD. The chain's CDR3 is CATSRICVRYF. The CDR3 DNA is TGTGCCACCAGTCGAATTTGTGTCCGTTACTTC.

This clonotype was seen only once. One base away lies a much larger clone, so this may be a sequencing read error. The V call is TRBV6-5, the J call TRBJ2-1, with 8 bases aligning to TRBD2. The CDR3 is 15 residues long. Germline CDR1 MNHEY, CDR2 SVGAGI. This chain's CDR3 is CASTSSGGGNNEQSF. The DNA for the CDR3 is TGTGCCAGCACCTCCAGCGGGGGAGGGAACAATGAGCAGTCCTTC.